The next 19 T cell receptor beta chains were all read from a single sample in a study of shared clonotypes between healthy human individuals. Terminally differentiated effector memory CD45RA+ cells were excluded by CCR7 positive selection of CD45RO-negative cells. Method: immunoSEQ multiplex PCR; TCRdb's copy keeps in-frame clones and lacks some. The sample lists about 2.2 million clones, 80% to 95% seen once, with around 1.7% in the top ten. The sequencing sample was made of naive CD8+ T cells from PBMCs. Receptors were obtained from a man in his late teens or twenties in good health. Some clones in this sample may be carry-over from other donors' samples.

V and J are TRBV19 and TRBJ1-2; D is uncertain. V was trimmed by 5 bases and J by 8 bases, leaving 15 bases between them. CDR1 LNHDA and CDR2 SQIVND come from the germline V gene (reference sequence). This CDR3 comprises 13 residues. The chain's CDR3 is CASSFSGSNGYTF. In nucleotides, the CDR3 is TGTGCCAGTAGTTTCTCCGGCTCCAACGGCTACACCTTC.

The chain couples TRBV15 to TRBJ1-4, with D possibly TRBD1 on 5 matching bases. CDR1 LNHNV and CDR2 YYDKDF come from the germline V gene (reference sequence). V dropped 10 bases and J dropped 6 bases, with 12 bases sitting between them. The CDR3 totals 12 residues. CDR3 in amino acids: CAILTTDEKLFF. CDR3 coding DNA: TGTGCCATCCTTACGACAGATGAAAAACTGTTTTTT.

This CDR3 is CASSIQGAQQEQYF. Written as DNA, the CDR3 is TGTGCCAGCAGTATACAGGGGGCGCAACAAGAGCAGTACTTC. V gene TRBV7-9 combines with J gene TRBJ2-7, with TRBD1 matching 9 bases. This CDR3 contains 14 residues. V was clipped by 6 bases and J by 7 bases; unmatched bases: 10. From germline, CDR1 is SEHNR and CDR2 FQNEAQ (reference sequence). The whole variable domain, remainder taken from reference TRBV7-9 and TRBJ2-7, is DTGVSQNPRHKITKRGQNVTFRCDPISEHNRLYWYRQTLGQGPEFLTYFQNEAQLEKSRLLSDRFSAERPKGSFSTLEIQRTEQGDSAMYLCASSIQGAQQEQYFGPGTRLTVT.

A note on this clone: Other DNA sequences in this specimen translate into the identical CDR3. CDR3 bases: TGTGCCAGCAGTTCCCGGACAGGTTACTACGAGCAGTACTTC. Protein: CASSSRTGYYEQYF. The V and J genes are TRBV28 and TRBJ2-7; 7 bases map to TRBD1. CDR3 length: 14 residues. In germline, CDR1 is MDHEN, CDR2 SYDVKM. Trimming at V came to 4 bases and at J to 3 bases, leaving 6 bases not matched to a gene.

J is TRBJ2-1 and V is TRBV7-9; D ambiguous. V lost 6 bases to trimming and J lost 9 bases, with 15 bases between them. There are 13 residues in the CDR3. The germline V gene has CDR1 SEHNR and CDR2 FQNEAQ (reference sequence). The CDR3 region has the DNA TGTGCCAGCAGGATTGGGGTGGCGGTTGAGCAGTTCTTC. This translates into CASRIGVAVEQFF. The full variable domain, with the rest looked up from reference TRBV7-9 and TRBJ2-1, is DTGVSQNPRHKITKRGQNVTFRCDPISEHNRLYWYRQTLGQGPEFLTYFQNEAQLEKSRLLSDRFSAERPKGSFSTLEIQRTEQGDSAMYLCASRIGVAVEQFFGPGTRLTVL.

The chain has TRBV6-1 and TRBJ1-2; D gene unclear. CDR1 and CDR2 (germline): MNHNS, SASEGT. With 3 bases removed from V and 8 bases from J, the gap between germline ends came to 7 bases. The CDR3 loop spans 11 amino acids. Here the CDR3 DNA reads TGTGCCAGCAGTGACAGAAGAGGCTACACCTTC. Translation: CASSDRRGYTF.

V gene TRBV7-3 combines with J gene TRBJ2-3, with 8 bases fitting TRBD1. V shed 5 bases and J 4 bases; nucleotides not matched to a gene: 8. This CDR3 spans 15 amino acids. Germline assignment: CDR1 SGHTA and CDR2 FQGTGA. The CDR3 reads CASSPGTGLADTQYF. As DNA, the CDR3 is TGTGCCAGCAGCCCCGGGACAGGTCTCGCAGATACGCAGTATTTT.

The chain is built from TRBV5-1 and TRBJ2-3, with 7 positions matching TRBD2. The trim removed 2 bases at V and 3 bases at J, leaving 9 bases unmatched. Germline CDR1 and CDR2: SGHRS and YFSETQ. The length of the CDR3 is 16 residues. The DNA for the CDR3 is TGCGCCAGCAGCTTCAATTCAGGGCGGGGGACAGATACGCAGTATTTT. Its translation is CASSFNSGRGTDTQYF. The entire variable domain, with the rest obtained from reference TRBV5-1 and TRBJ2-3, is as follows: KAGVTQTPRYLIKTRGQQVTLSCSPISGHRSVSWYQQTPGQGLQFLFEYFSETQRNKGNFPGRFSGRQFSNSRSEMNVSTLELGDSALYLCASSFNSGRGTDTQYFGPGTRLTVL.

The CDR3 spells CASSLGSGWELFF. The CDR3, as DNA: TGCGCCAGCAGCTTGGGATCAGGATGGGAGCTGTTTTTT. The V gene is TRBV5-1, the J gene TRBJ2-2; no reliable D call. V lost 0 bases to trimming and J lost 9 bases, with 9 bases between them. This CDR3 is built from 13 residues. From germline, CDR1 is SGHRS and CDR2 YFSETQ.

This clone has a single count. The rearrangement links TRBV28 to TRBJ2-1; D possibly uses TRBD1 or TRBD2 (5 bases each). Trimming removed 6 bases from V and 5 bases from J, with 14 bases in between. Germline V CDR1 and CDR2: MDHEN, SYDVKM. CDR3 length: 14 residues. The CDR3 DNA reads TGTGCCAGCAGCCCCGGGACCAGAAACAATGAGCAGTTCTTC. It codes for CASSPGTRNNEQFF. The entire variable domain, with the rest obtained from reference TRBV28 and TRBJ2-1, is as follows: DVKVTQSSRYLVKRTGEKVFLECVQDMDHENMFWYRQDPGLGLRLIYFSYDVKMKEKGDIPEGYSVSREKKERFSLILESASTNQTSMYLCASSPGTRNNEQFFGPGTRLTVL.

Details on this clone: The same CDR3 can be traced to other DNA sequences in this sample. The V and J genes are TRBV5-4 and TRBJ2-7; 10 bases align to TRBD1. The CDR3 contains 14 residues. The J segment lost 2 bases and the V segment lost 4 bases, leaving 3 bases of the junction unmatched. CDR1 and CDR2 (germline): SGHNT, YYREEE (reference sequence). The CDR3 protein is CASSQDRGPYEQYF. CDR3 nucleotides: TGTGCCAGCAGCCAAGACAGGGGGCCCTACGAGCAGTACTTC.

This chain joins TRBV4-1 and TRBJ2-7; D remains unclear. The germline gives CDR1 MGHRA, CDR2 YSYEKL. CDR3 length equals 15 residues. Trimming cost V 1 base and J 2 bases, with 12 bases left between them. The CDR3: CASSQGSAQTYEQYF. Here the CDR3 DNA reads TGCGCCAGCAGCCAAGGGAGTGCACAGACCTACGAGCAGTACTTC.

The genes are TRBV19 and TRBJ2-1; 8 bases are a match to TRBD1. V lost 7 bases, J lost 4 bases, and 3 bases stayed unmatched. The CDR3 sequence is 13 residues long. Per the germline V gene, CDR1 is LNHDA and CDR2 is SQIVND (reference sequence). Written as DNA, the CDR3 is TGTGCCAGTAATCAGGGGGCGTACAATGAGCAGTTCTTC. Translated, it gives CASNQGAYNEQFF.

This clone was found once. CDR3 nucleotide sequence: TGTGCCAGCAGTTTTGCAGGGGGCAGAACTGAAGCTTTCTTT. Protein: CASSFAGGRTEAFF. The chain uses TRBV27 and TRBJ1-1, with TRBD1 identical over 8 bases. With 3 bases clipped from V and 5 bases from J, the junction kept 5 bases outside the gene matches. Germline-derived CDR1 and CDR2 are MNHEY and SMNVEV (reference sequence). The CDR3 contains 14 residues.

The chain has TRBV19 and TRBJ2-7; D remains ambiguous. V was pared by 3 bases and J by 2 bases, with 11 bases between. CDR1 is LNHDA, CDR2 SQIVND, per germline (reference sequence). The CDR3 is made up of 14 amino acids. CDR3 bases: TGTGCCAGTAGTATCTTTGGCACTGCCTACGAGCAGTACTTC. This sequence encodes CASSIFGTAYEQYF.

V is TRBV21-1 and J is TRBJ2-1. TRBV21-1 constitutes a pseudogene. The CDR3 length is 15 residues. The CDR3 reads CASSHRMFRYNEQFF. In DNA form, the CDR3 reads TGTGCCAGCAGCCACCGGATGTTTAGGTACAATGAGCAGTTCTTC.

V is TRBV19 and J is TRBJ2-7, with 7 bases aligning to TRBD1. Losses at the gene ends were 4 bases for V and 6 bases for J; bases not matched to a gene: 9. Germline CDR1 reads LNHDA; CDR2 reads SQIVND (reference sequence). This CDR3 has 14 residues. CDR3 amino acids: CASSTLPDRSEQYF. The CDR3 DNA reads TGTGCCAGTAGTACACTCCCGGACAGGAGCGAGCAGTACTTC.

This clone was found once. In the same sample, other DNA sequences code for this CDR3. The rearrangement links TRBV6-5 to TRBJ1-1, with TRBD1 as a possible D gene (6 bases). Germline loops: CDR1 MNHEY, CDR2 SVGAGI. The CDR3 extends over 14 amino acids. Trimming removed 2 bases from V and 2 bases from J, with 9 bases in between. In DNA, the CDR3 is TGTGCCAGCAGTTACCAGGGGTTAAACACTGAAGCTTTCTTT. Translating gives CASSYQGLNTEAFF.

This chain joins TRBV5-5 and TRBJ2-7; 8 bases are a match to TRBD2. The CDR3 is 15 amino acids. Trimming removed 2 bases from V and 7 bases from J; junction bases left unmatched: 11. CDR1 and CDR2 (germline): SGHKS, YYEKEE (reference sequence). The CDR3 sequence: CASSFSSAGVHEQYF. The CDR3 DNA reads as TGTGCCAGCAGCTTCTCGTCAGCGGGAGTTCATGAGCAGTACTTC.